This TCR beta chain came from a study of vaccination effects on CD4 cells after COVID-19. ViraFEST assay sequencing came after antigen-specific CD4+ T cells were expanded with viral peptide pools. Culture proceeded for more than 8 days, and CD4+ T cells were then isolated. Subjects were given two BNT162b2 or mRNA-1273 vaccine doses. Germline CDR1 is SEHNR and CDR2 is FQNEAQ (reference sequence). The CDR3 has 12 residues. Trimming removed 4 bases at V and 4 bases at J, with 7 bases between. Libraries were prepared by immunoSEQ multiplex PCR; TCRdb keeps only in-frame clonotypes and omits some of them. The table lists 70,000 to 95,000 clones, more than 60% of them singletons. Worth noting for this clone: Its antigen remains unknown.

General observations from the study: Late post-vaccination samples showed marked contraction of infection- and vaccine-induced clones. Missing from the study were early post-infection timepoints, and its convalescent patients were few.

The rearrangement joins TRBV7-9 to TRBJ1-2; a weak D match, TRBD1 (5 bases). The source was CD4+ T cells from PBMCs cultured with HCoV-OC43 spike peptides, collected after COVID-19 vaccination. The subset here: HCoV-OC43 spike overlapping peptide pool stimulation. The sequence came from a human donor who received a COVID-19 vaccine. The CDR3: CASSWDGYGYTF. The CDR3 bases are TGTGCCAGCAGCTGGGACGGCTATGGCTACACCTTC.